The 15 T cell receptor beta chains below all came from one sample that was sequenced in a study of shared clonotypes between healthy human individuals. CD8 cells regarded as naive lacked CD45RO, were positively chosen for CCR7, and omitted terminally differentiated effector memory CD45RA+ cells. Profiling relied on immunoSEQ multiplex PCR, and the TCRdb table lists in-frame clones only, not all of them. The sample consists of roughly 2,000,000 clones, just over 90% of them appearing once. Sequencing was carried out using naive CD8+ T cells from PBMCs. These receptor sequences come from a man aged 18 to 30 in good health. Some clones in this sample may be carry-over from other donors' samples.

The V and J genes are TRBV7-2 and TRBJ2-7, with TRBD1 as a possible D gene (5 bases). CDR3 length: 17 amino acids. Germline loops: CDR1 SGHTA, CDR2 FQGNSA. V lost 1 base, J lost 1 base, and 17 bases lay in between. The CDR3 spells CASSLDLSRRQSYEQYF. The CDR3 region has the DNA TGTGCCAGCAGCTTAGACTTGTCTCGTAGACAGTCCTACGAGCAGTACTTC.

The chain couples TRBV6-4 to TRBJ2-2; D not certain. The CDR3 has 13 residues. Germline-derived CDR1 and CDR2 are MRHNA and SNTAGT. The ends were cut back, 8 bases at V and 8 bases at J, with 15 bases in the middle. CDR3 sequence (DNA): TGTGCCAGCGCCCCCCGGGCGAGAGGGGAGCTGTTTTTT. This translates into CASAPRARGELFF.

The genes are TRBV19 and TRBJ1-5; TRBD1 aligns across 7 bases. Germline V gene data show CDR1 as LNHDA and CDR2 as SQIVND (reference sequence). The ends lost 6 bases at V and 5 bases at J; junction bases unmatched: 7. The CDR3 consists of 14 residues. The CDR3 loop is CASRRQGWDQPQHF. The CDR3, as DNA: TGTGCCAGTAGAAGACAGGGATGGGATCAGCCCCAGCATTTT.

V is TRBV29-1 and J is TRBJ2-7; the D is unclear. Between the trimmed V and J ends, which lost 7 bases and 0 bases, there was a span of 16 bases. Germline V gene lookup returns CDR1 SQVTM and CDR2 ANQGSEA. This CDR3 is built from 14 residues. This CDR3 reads CSAKTEMTSYEQYF. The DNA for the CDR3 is TGCAGCGCTAAGACCGAAATGACCTCCTACGAGCAGTACTTC.

CDR3 residues: CASSLVPGKDTQYF. DNA for the CDR3: TGTGCCAGCAGCTTAGTCCCAGGGAAGGATACGCAGTATTTT. The V call is TRBV7-3, the J call TRBJ2-3, with a tentative D call TRBD1 (5 bases). The germline V gene encodes CDR1 SGHTA and CDR2 FQGTGA. This CDR3 contains 14 residues. Trimming pared 2 bases from V and 6 bases from J, leaving 12 bases between.

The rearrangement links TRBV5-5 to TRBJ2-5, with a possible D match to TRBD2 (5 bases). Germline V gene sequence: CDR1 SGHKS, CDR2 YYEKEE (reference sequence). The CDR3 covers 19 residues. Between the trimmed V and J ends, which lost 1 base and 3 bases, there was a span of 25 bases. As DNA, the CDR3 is TGTGCCAGCAGCTTGAAAGAGGGTCTGGTTCCAGCGGTGAAAGAGACCCAGTACTTC. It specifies CASSLKEGLVPAVKETQYF.

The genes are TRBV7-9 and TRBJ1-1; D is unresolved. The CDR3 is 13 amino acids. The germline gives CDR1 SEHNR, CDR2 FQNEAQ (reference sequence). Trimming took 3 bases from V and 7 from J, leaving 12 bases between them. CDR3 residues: CASSFPSGDEAFF. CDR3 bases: TGTGCCAGCAGCTTCCCTAGCGGGGATGAAGCTTTCTTT.

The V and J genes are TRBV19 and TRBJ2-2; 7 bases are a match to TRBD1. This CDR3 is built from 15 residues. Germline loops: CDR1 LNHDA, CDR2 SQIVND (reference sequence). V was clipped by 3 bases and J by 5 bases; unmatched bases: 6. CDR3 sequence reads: CASSILQGPTGELFF. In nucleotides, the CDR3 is TGTGCCAGTAGTATTCTACAGGGGCCGACCGGGGAGCTGTTTTTT.

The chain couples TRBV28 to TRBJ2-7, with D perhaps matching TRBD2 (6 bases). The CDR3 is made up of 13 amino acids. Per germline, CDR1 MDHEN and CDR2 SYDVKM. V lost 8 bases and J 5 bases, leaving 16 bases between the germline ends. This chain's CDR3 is CASYFRGAHEQYF. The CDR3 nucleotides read TGTGCCAGCTATTTCCGCGGGGCCCACGAGCAGTACTTC.

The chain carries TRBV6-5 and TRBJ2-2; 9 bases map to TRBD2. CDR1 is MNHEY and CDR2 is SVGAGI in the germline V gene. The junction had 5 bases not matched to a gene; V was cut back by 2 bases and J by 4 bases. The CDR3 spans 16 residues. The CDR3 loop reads CASSYELAGITGELFF. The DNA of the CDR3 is TGTGCCAGCAGTTACGAGCTAGCGGGAATCACCGGGGAGCTGTTTTTT.

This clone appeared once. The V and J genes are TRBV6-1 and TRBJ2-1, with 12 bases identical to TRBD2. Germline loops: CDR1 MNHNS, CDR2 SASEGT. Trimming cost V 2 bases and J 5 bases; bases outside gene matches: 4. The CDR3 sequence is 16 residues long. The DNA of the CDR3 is TGTGCCAGCAGTGAACTAAGACTAGCGGGGGACAATGAGCAGTTCTTC. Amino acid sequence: CASSELRLAGDNEQFF.

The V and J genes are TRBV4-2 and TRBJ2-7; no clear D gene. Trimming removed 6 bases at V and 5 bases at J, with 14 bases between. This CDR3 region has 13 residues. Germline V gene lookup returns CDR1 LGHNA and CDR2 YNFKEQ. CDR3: CASRLDQQNEQYF. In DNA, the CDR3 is TGTGCCAGCAGACTCGACCAGCAGAACGAGCAGTACTTC.

The CDR3 sequence: CASSELQFSNYGYTF. The CDR3 coding sequence is TGTGCCAGCAGTGAACTCCAGTTTTCTAACTATGGCTACACCTTC. The genes are TRBV6-1 and TRBJ1-2, with D unclear. The CDR3 is 15 residues long. Germline V gene sequence: CDR1 MNHNS, CDR2 SASEGT. V dropped 2 bases and J dropped 0 bases, with 10 bases sitting between them.

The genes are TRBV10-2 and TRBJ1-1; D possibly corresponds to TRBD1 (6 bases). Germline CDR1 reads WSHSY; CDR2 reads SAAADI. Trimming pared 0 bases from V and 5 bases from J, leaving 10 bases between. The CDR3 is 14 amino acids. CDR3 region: CASSESKGGTEAFF. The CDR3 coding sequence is TGCGCCAGCAGTGAGTCGAAGGGGGGGACTGAAGCTTTCTTT.

CDR3 coding DNA: TGTGCCATCAGTGAGAAAATTAAAGACAGGGAGGCCTCTGGAAACACCATATATTTT. Translating gives CAISEKIKDREASGNTIYF. V and J are TRBV10-3 and TRBJ1-3, with 7 bases that match TRBD1. CDR1 and CDR2 from the germline V gene are ENHRY and SYGVKD. CDR3 size: 19 residues. The V segment lost 2 bases and the J segment 0 bases; nucleotides outside the gene matches: 13.